The entry below describes one T cell receptor beta chain. This record belongs to a study of blood T cell repertoires in COVID-19. TCRdb's copy holds only in-frame clones and misses some; the assay was immunoSEQ multiplex PCR. This table holds around 450,000 clones, approximately 90% found once. Sequenced input: peripheral blood. The source is a woman aged 25 to 39 with acute or convalescent COVID-19.

The CDR3 DNA is TGTGCCAGCTCACCTATAACAGAGGGACAGAACACTGAAGCTTTCTTT. Protein: CASSPITEGQNTEAFF. The chain has TRBV18 and TRBJ1-1, with D tentatively TRBD1 (6 bases). Germline V gene lookup returns CDR1 KGHSH and CDR2 LQKENI. The V gene lost 3 bases and the J gene lost 1 base, with 15 bases spanning the gap. The CDR3 is made up of 16 amino acids.